This T cell receptor beta chain comes out of a study of T cell responses to AZD1222 COVID-19 vaccine. Clones were read by immunoSEQ multiplex PCR, and TCRdb kept only the in-frame ones, dropping some. The sample shows about 170,000 clones, more than 80% of them seen only once. Study observations and caveats: The number of AZD1222 recipients seropositive at baseline was only 5 to 7. Increases in Spike-specific TCR breadth and depth were seen after two AZD1222 doses. Donors were largely white British and mainly female; clonal diversity was possibly underestimated.

CDR1 and CDR2 (germline): SGHKS, YYEKEE (reference sequence). With 0 bases removed from V and 7 bases from J, the gap between germline ends came to 17 bases. The CDR3 runs to 16 residues. Remarks on this clone: Its antigen is unidentified.

This sequence was found in an adult in good health. The chain employs TRBV5-5 and TRBJ1-5; possible D gene TRBD1, 5 bases. Material: peripheral blood, obtained on day 0 of AZD1222 vaccination. CDR3 residues: CASSLAYLGAGQPQHF. The CDR3 DNA reads as TGTGCCAGCAGCTTGGCTTACTTAGGGGCAGGACAGCCCCAGCATTTT.